Given below is one T cell receptor (beta chain) in context. It lacks a known antigen. Base-call qualities are not available, and no considerably larger clone is one nucleotide away. The data were taken from a study of blood T cell repertoires in COVID-19 (dated by TCRdb to 2018 to 2021). Regarding the study in general: Samples from collaborators originated in the United States, Italy and Spain and spanned both the acute and convalescent phases of COVID-19. The material from the prospective study consisted of cDNA or gDNA derived from T cells, B-cell-depleted T cells, or PBMCs. The dataset comprised deeply sampled blood TCRbeta repertoires from subjects exposed to, actively infected with, or recovered from COVID-19. The repertoires were made available in a free public database intended to serve as a resource for research on the immune response to SARS-CoV-2. Samples came from the ongoing ImmuneRACE study (first 160 participants) plus 1,254 subjects from 6 global collaborators. Nearly every sample came with metadata listing a de-identified subject ID, COVID-19 status, age in years and sex. Where HLA class I and class II types were available, the types were taken from metadata supplied by the sample provider, not from assay-based typing.

Findings and caveats that apply to the study as a whole: Clinical and demographic metadata were provided uncurated, with the amount varying by source and participant.

The immunoSEQ Assay, a bias-controlled multiplex PCR, was used to amplify TCRbeta CDR3 regions from genomic DNA. Per the authors' processing: Nucleated cell counts per sample were estimated from amplification of reference gene primers within the assay. To quantify the absolute abundance of each unique TCRbeta CDR3 rearrangement, sequence reads were collapsed and filtered. Productive Simpson clonality was computed per sample as the square root of Simpson's diversity index over productive rearrangements. This is the immuneACCESS table as TCRdb keeps it, with only in-frame sequences that have V and J called. A part of the clones is gone; compared with another copy, unresolved V genes explain less than half, and the rest is unexplained. The V and J calls and clone size were taken over from that table, and D and trimming were inferred from the DNA. The sample includes 310,000 or so clones, with approximately 90% observed a single time. The ten largest clones capture 2% to 2.5% of the sample.

At one collaborating source in Seattle, patients were enrolled during active infection and were followed longitudinally through the course of disease. The collaborating institutions used their own protocols to collect whole blood in K2EDTA tubes. For TCRbeta analysis, collaborators shipped samples in one of three forms: frozen whole blood, isolated PBMCs, or DNA extracted from either of those sample types. This sequence originates from a woman aged 25 to 39 with COVID-19, enrolled during active disease. The sequenced sample was peripheral blood.

In nucleotides, the sequence is TGTGCCAGTAGTATCCGGGACAGGGTCTACGAGCAGTACTTC. It encodes CASSIRDRVYEQYF. The V and J genes are TRBV19 and TRBJ2-7; TRBD1 fits 9 bases in the junction. The germline V gene (reference sequence) provides CDR1 LNHDA and CDR2 SQIVND. From V the trimming removes 3 bases and from J it removes 3 bases, while the gene matches leave 3 bases of the junction unaccounted for. The CDR3 sequence holds 14 residues, the cysteine and phenylalanine included. Here the CDR3 DNA is all that survives: 42 bases in frame from base 1.